These 27 T cell receptor beta chains share one sample of origin, sequenced in a study of B cell selection in AIRE deficiency. The sorted conventional CD4 T cells were gated as CD4+CD127+. Sequencing used immunoSEQ multiplex PCR; TCRdb keeps in-frame clones, though not all of them. The sample has 20,000 to 25,000 clones; almost 97% are singletons. The sample taken for sequencing was conventional CD4+ T cells sorted from PBMCs. These receptors came from a human donor with AIRE deficiency.

This clone has a single count. V gene TRBV9 combines with J gene TRBJ2-3; 8 nucleotides line up with TRBD2. V trimming: 0 bases; J trimming: 4 bases; junction bases outside the gene matches: 7. Germline values: CDR1 SGDLS, CDR2 YYNGEE. The CDR3 spans 16 residues. The CDR3 sequence: CASSVGNSGVADTQYF. CDR3 DNA: TGTGCCAGCAGCGTAGGCAATAGCGGGGTGGCAGATACGCAGTATTTT.

The J gene is TRBJ1-4, the V gene TRBV7-9; the match to TRBD1 covers 7 bases. The CDR3 covers 16 residues. Germline lookup yields CDR1 SEHNR and CDR2 FQNEAQ (reference sequence). J gave up 6 bases and V 5 bases, and 12 bases lay outside the gene matches. The CDR3 protein is CASSLRQGFMDEKLFF. The CDR3 DNA reads as TGTGCCAGCAGCCTTCGACAGGGCTTTATGGATGAAAAACTGTTTTTT.

The rearrangement uses TRBV2 and TRBJ2-6; 9 nucleotides match TRBD2. The CDR3 spans 18 residues. Germline trimming cut 1 base from V and 2 bases from J; bases unmatched to any gene: 6. Germline assignment: CDR1 SNHLY and CDR2 FYNNEI. The CDR3 bases are TGTGCCAGCAGTGAAGGGACTAGCGTGCAGGCTGGGGCCAACGTCCTGACTTTC. Translation gives CASSEGTSVQAGANVLTF.

In this sample, this clone turned up once. The chain joins TRBV2 to TRBJ2-5, with 10 bases lining up with TRBD2. The ends lost 4 bases at V and 5 bases at J; junction bases unmatched: 7. This CDR3 comprises 15 residues. Germline V gene sequence: CDR1 SNHLY, CDR2 FYNNEI. The CDR3 reads CASSVGTSEVETQYF. As DNA, the CDR3 is TGTGCCAGCAGTGTCGGGACTAGCGAGGTTGAGACCCAGTACTTC.

The genes are TRBV7-3 and TRBJ2-5; weak D call: TRBD2 (6 bases). From germline, CDR1 is SGHTA and CDR2 FQGTGA. This CDR3 region has 17 residues. V was pared by 1 base and J by 3 bases, with 18 bases between. CDR3 DNA: TGTGCCAGCAGCTTAAGGACGCGTACGGGGGTTAAAGAGACCCAGTACTTC. Amino acid sequence: CASSLRTRTGVKETQYF.

The V gene is TRBV5-1, the J gene TRBJ1-6; D gene uncertain. The germline V gene has CDR1 SGHRS and CDR2 YFSETQ. The CDR3 extends over 16 amino acids. V dropped 2 bases and J dropped 1 base, with 10 bases sitting between them. The CDR3 protein is CASSFLGSSYNSPLHF. The DNA of the CDR3 is TGCGCCAGCAGCTTTTTGGGGTCGTCCTATAATTCACCCCTCCACTTT.

The chain carries TRBV6-6 and TRBJ1-5; no reliable D call. Germline V CDR1 and CDR2: MNHNY, SVGAGI (reference sequence). The CDR3 covers 14 residues. V dropped 6 bases and J dropped 0 bases, with 9 bases sitting between them. CDR3 coding DNA: TGTGCCAGCAGCAGACATTATAGCAATCAGCCCCAGCATTTT. It yields the protein CASSRHYSNQPQHF.

This clone occurred once. The rearrangement links TRBV19 to TRBJ2-7, with a weak D call TRBD1 (6 bases). CDR3 length: 14 amino acids. The V gene's germline CDR1 is LNHDA and CDR2 SQIVND (reference sequence). The V end lost 2 bases, the J end lost 2 bases, and 10 bases lay between the germline ends. Here the CDR3 reads CASSIQTGAYEQYF. For the CDR3, the DNA is TGTGCCAGTAGTATACAGACAGGTGCCTACGAGCAGTACTTC.

Only a few counts were recorded for this clone. V is TRBV7-8 and J is TRBJ1-1; tentatively, D is TRBD1 (5 bases). The length of the CDR3 is 13 residues. The germline gives CDR1 SGHVS, CDR2 FQNEAQ. V lost 5 bases, J lost 10 bases, and 17 bases lay in between. CDR3 residues: CASSLEQARPAFF. The CDR3 DNA follows: TGTGCCAGCAGCCTAGAACAGGCTCGTCCAGCTTTCTTT.

This chain links TRBV6-5 with TRBJ1-2; D may be TRBD1 (6 bases). Looked up from germline, CDR1 is MNHEY and CDR2 is SVGAGI. This CDR3 contains 14 residues. The V end was cut by 9 bases, the J end by 5 bases, with 19 bases between. In DNA form, the CDR3 reads TGTGCCAGACCCCCCCCTCAGGGACAATATGGCTACACCTTC. As protein: CARPPPQGQYGYTF.

The chain is built from TRBV9 and TRBJ1-1; D remains unclear. Germline lookup yields CDR1 SGDLS and CDR2 YYNGEE. V lost 2 bases, J lost 0 bases, and 11 bases lay in between. The CDR3 consists of 15 residues. CDR3 in DNA: TGTGCCAGCAGCGTTCTGGGATCCATGAACACTGAAGCTTTCTTT. Its protein is CASSVLGSMNTEAFF.

This sequence joins TRBV11-2 and TRBJ2-1, with D possibly being TRBD1 (6 bases). Trimming cost V 3 bases and J 8 bases, with 14 bases left between them. This CDR3 is 14 amino acids long. Germline CDR1 and CDR2: SGHAT and FQNNGV. The CDR3 coding sequence is TGTGCCAGCAGCTTGGACAGAGGGATTGATGAGCAGTTCTTC. Encoded protein: CASSLDRGIDEQFF.

The chain carries TRBV7-2 and TRBJ2-3; 10 positions agree with TRBD2. V dropped 5 bases and J dropped 6; count of bases not matched to a gene: 8. CDR3 length: 15 amino acids. CDR1 SGHTA and CDR2 FQGNSA come from the germline V gene. CDR3 bases: TGTGCCAGCAGCCCGGGACTAGCGATCTATGATACGCAGTATTTT. Its protein is CASSPGLAIYDTQYF. The full variable domain, rest sourced from reference TRBV7-2 and TRBJ2-3, is GAGVSQSPSNKVTEKGKDVELRCDPISGHTALYWYRQSLGQGLEFLIYFQGNSAPDKSGLPSDRFSAERTGGSVSTLTIQRTQQEDSAVYLCASSPGLAIYDTQYFGPGTRLTVL.

The rearrangement links TRBV6-5 to TRBJ2-7, with TRBD1 matching over 12 bases. Germline values: CDR1 MNHEY, CDR2 SVGAGI. The length of the CDR3 is 15 residues. The junction had 5 bases not matched to a gene; V was cut back by 6 bases and J by 2 bases. The CDR3 sequence is CASRPGTGGAYEQYF. The DNA for the CDR3 is TGTGCCAGCAGACCCGGGACAGGGGGCGCCTACGAGCAGTACTTC.

On this clone: At the DNA level, this CDR3 is encoded by other sequences in the same sample as well. The V and J genes are TRBV30 and TRBJ1-5; no definite D call. The germline V and J ends were trimmed by 0 bases and 0 bases, with 6 bases remaining between them. Per the germline V gene, CDR1 is GTSNPN and CDR2 is SVGIG (reference sequence). The CDR3 has 14 amino acids. CDR3 coding DNA: TGTGCCTGGAGTGTAGGGTATAGCAATCAGCCCCAGCATTTT. It encodes CAWSVGYSNQPQHF. Using reference TRBV30 and TRBJ1-5 for the parts outside the CDR3, the full variable domain is SQTIHQWPATLVQPVGSPLSLECTVEGTSNPNLYWYRQAAGRGLQLLFYSVGIGQISSEVPQNLSASRPQDRQFILSSKKLLLSDSGFYLCAWSVGYSNQPQHFGDGTRLSIL.

In nucleotides, the CDR3 is TGTGCCAGCAGCTTGCCTAGCGGGGGAAATACGCAGTATTTT. It codes for CASSLPSGGNTQYF. This chain uses TRBV5-4 with TRBJ2-3; 10 nucleotides line up with TRBD2. V was clipped by 1 base and J by 7 bases; unmatched bases: 3. Germline CDR1 SGHNT, CDR2 YYREEE (reference sequence). CDR3 size: 14 residues. The whole variable domain, remainder taken from reference TRBV5-4 and TRBJ2-3, is ETGVTQSPTHLIKTRGQQVTLRCSSQSGHNTVSWYQQALGQGPQFIFQYYREEENGRGNFPPRFSGLQFPNYSSELNVNALELDDSALYLCASSLPSGGNTQYFGPGTRLTVL.

The genes are TRBV7-7 and TRBJ1-3; 8 bases are a match to TRBD1. The trim removed 5 bases at V and 4 bases at J, leaving 4 bases unmatched. CDR3 length: 14 amino acids. Germline-derived CDR1 and CDR2 are SSHAT and FNYEAQ (reference sequence). CDR3 loop: CASSQTGDGNTIYF. The CDR3 DNA reads as TGTGCCAGCAGCCAGACAGGGGACGGAAACACCATATATTTT.

V and J are TRBV9 and TRBJ2-5; D is undetermined. The better agreement between TRBJ2-7 and the DNA end casts doubt on the J call. CDR1 and CDR2 (germline): SGDLS, YYNGEE. The CDR3 spans 14 residues. CDR3 sequence (DNA): TGTGCCAGCAGCGTCGCCACTTCCTCCTACGAGCAGTACTTC. Encoded protein: CASSVATSSYEQYF.

The rearrangement links TRBV7-2 to TRBJ2-5, with D hard to call. The CDR3 spans 15 residues. Germline V gene lookup returns CDR1 SGHTA and CDR2 FQGNSA. The V gene lost 5 bases and the J gene lost 7 bases, with 20 bases spanning the gap. This CDR3 is CASSPRPGLSATQYF. The CDR3 nucleotides are TGTGCCAGCAGCCCCCGCCCGGGCCTATCTGCGACCCAGTACTTC.

The rearrangement uses TRBV29-1 and TRBJ2-7; D unclear. Germline assignment: CDR1 SQVTM and CDR2 ANQGSEA. With 4 bases removed from V and 2 bases from J, the gap between germline ends came to 9 bases. The CDR3 sequence is 12 residues long. This CDR3 is CSVVGRTYEQYF. In DNA form, the CDR3 reads TGCAGCGTTGTCGGTCGGACCTACGAGCAGTACTTC.

The chain carries TRBV19 and TRBJ1-6; 7 nucleotides agree with TRBD1. The V segment lost 6 bases and the J segment 7 bases; nucleotides outside the gene matches: 6. CDR1 is LNHDA and CDR2 is SQIVND in the germline V gene (reference sequence). The CDR3 covers 14 residues. The CDR3 reads CASRKTGTNSPLHF. CDR3 nucleotide sequence: TGTGCCAGTAGAAAGACAGGGACAAATTCACCCCTCCACTTT. The full variable domain, in which reference TRBV19 and TRBJ1-6 provide the parts outside the CDR3, is DGGITQSPKYLFRKEGQNVTLSCEQNLNHDAMYWYRQDPGQGLRLIYYSQIVNDFQKGDIAEGYSVSREKKESFPLTVTSAQKNPTAFYLCASRKTGTNSPLHFGNGTRLTVT.

The genes are TRBV7-2 and TRBJ2-3; 13 nucleotides line up with TRBD2. The V gene's germline CDR1 is SGHTA and CDR2 FQGNSA. J was trimmed by 9 bases and V by 3 bases; bases with no gene match: 9. This CDR3 region has 16 residues. CDR3 in amino acids: CASSFTSGGADMTQYF. The CDR3 region has the DNA TGTGCCAGCAGCTTCACTAGCGGGGGGGCGGACATGACGCAGTATTTT.

The chain is built from TRBV27 and TRBJ1-5; 10 bases map to TRBD1. CDR1 MNHEY and CDR2 SMNVEV come from the germline V gene (reference sequence). The CDR3 covers 15 residues. The V gene end was trimmed by 2 bases and the J gene end by 6 bases; junction bases not matched to a gene: 4. The CDR3 loop reads CASSLMGQGRQPQHF. The DNA of the CDR3 is TGTGCCAGCAGTTTAATGGGACAGGGGCGTCAGCCCCAGCATTTT.

J is TRBJ2-5 and V is TRBV6-5; 7 bases map to TRBD2. This CDR3 is built from 14 residues. Germline V gene lookup returns CDR1 MNHEY and CDR2 SVGAGI. After removal of 9 bases from V and 5 bases from J, the junction contained 12 bases not matched to a gene. As DNA, the CDR3 is TGTGCCAGTAAGCGGGATCCCCTTCGGGAGACCCAGTACTTC. Protein sequence: CASKRDPLRETQYF.

A remark on this clone: Its ends do not fully match the called genes, so a read error is possible. This chain connects TRBV7-2 to TRBJ2-7; 7 nucleotides line up with TRBD1. Germline assignment: CDR1 SGHTA and CDR2 FQGNSA. The CDR3 has 15 residues. DNA for the CDR3: TGTGCCAGCAGCTTAGATAAGGGACAGCTTGTTCCCGTGTTCTTC. Amino acids: CASSLDKGQLVPVFF.

V and J are TRBV6-5 and TRBJ1-2; D is unresolved. Trimming pared 3 bases from V and 7 bases from J, leaving 12 bases between. Per the germline V gene, CDR1 is MNHEY and CDR2 is SVGAGI. CDR3 length equals 13 residues. CDR3 residues: CASSYWVRGGYTF. The CDR3 nucleotides are TGTGCCAGCAGTTATTGGGTTCGGGGTGGCTACACCTTC.

V usage is TRBV13 and J usage is TRBJ2-5, with D unresolved. The V end lost 2 bases, the J end lost 6 bases, and 13 bases lay between the germline ends. The CDR3 totals 14 residues. Germline lookup yields CDR1 PRHDT and CDR2 FYEKMQ (reference sequence). The CDR3 nucleotides are TGTGCCAGCAGCTTATTTATATCCCCAAAGACCCAGTACTTC. This gives the protein CASSLFISPKTQYF. The whole variable domain, filled in from reference TRBV13 and TRBJ2-5, reads AAGVIQSPRHLIKEKRETATLKCYPIPRHDTVYWYQQGPGQDPQFLISFYEKMQSDKGSIPDRFSAQQFSDYHSELNMSSLELGDSALYFCASSLFISPKTQYFGPGTRLLVL.